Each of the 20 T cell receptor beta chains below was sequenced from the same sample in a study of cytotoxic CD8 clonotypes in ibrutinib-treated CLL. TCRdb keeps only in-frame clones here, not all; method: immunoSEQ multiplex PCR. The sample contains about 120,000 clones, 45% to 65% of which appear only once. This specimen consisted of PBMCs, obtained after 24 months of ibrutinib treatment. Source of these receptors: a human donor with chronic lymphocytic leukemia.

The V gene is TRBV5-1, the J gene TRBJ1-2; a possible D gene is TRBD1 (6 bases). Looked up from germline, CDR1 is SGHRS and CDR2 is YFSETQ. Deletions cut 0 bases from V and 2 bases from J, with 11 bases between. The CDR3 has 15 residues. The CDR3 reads CASSLGGHVNYGYTF. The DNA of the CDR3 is TGCGCCAGCAGCTTGGGGGGACACGTGAACTATGGCTACACCTTC. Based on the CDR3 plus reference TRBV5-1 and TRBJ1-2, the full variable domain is KAGVTQTPRYLIKTRGQQVTLSCSPISGHRSVSWYQQTPGQGLQFLFEYFSETQRNKGNFPGRFSGRQFSNSRSEMNVSTLELGDSALYLCASSLGGHVNYGYTFGSGTRLTVV.

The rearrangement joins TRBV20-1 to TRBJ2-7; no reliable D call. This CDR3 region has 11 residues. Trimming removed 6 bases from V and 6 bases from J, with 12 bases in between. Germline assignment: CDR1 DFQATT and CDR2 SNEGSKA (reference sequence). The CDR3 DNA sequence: TGCAGTGCCGCCTTTTCGGGCGAGCAGTACTTC. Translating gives CSAAFSGEQYF.

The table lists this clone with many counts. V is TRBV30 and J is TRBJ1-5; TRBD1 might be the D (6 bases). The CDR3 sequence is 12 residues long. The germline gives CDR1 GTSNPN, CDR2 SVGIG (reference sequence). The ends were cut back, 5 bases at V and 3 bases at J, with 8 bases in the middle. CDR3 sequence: CAWGGPNQPQHF. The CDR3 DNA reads TGTGCCTGGGGGGGGCCCAATCAGCCCCAGCATTTT.

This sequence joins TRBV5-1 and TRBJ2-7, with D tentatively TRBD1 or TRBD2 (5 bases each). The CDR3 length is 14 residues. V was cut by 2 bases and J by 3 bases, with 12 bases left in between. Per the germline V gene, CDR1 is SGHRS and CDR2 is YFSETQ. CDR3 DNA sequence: TGCGCCAGCAGCTTTGGGACCGTTAACTACGAGCAGTACTTC. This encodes CASSFGTVNYEQYF.

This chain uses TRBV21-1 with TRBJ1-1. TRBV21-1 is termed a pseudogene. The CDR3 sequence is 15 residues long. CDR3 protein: CASSRLWDLNTEAFF. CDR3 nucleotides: TGTGCCAGCAGCCGTCTTTGGGATTTGAACACTGAAGCTTTCTTT.

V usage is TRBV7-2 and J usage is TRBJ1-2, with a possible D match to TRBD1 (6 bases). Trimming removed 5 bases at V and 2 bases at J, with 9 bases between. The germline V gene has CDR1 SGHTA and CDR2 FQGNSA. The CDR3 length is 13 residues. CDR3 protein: CASSRTENYGYTF. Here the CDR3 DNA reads TGTGCCAGCAGCCGGACAGAAAACTATGGCTACACCTTC.

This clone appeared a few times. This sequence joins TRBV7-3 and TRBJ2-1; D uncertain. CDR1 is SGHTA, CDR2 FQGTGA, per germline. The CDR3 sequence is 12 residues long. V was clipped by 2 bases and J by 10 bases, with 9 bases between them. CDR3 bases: TGTGCCAGCAGCTTAGAGTTCGGGGAGCAGTTCTTC. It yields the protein CASSLEFGEQFF.

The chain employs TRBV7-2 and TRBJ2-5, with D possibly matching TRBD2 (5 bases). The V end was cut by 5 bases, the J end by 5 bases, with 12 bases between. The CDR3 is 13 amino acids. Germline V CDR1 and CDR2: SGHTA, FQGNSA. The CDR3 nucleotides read TGTGCCAGCAGCACCACGCGGAGGGAGACCCAGTACTTC. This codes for CASSTTRRETQYF.

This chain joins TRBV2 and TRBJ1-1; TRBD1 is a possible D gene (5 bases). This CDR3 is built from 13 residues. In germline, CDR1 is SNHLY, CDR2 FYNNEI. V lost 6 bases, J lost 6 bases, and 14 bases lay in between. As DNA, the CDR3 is TGTGCCAGCAGCCTCGCGGGGGAGGCTGAAGCTTTCTTT. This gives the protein CASSLAGEAEAFF.

The CDR3 nucleotides are TGTGCCAGCAGCGTATCTAGCGGGGGGGCCGGCGAGACCCAGTACTTC. Protein: CASSVSSGGAGETQYF. The chain has TRBV9 and TRBJ2-5, with 12 bases that match TRBD2. J was trimmed by 5 bases and V by 1 base; bases with no gene match: 6. CDR1 SGDLS and CDR2 YYNGEE come from the germline V gene. The CDR3 sequence is 16 residues long. The variable domain in full, with the rest retrieved from reference TRBV9 and TRBJ2-5, is DSGVTQTPKHLITATGQRVTLRCSPRSGDLSVYWYQQSLDQGLQFLIQYYNGEERAKGNILERFSAQQFPDLHSELNLSSLELGDSALYFCASSVSSGGAGETQYFGPGTRLLVL.

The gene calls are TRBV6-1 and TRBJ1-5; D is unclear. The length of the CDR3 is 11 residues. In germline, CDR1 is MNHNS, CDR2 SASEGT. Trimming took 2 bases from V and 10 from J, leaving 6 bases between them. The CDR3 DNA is TGTGCCAGCAGTGAATCGCCTCCCCAGCATTTT. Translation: CASSESPPQHF.

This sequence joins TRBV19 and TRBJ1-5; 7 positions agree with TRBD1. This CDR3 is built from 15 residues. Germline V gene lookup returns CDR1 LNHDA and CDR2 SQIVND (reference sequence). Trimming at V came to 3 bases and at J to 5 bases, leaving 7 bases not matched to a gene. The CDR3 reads CASSMGRTGDQPQHF. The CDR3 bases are TGTGCCAGTAGTATGGGGCGTACAGGGGATCAGCCCCAGCATTTT.

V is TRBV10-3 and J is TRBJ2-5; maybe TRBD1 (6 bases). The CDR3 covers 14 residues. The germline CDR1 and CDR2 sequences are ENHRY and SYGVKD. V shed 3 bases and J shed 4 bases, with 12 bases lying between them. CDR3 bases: TGTGCCATCAGTGAAACAGGGTTGGGAGAGACCCAGTACTTC. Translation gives CAISETGLGETQYF.

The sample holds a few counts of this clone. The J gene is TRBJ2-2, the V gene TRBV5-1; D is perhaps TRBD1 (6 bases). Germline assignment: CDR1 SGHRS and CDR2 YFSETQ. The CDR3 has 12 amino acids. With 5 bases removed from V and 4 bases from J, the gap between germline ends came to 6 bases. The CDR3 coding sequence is TGCGCCAGCAGACAGGGCACCGGGGAGCTGTTTTTT. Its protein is CASRQGTGELFF.

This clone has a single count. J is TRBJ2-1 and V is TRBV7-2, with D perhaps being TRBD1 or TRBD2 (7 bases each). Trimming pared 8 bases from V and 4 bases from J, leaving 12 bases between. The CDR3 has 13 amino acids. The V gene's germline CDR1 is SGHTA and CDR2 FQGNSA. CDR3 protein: CASSQGGYNEQFF. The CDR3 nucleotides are TGTGCCAGCTCCCAGGGGGGGTACAATGAGCAGTTCTTC.

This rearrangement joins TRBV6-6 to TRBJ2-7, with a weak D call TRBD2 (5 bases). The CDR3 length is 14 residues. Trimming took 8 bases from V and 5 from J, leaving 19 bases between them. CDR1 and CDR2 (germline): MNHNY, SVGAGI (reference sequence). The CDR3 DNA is TGTGCCAGCTCCTCCCCCCGGGGTAACGACGAGCAGTACTTC. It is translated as CASSSPRGNDEQYF.

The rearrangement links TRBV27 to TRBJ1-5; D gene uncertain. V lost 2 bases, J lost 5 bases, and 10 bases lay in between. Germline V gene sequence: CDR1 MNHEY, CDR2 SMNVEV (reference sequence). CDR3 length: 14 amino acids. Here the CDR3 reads CASSLRPRDQPQHF. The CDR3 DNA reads TGTGCCAGCAGTTTAAGGCCACGAGATCAGCCCCAGCATTTT.

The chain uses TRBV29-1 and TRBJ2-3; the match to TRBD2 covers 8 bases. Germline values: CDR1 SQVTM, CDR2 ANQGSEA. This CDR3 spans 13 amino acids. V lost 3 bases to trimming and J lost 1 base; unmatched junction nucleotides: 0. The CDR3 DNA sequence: TGCAGCGTTGAGCGGGGGGGCACAGATACGCAGTATTTT. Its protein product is CSVERGGTDTQYF.

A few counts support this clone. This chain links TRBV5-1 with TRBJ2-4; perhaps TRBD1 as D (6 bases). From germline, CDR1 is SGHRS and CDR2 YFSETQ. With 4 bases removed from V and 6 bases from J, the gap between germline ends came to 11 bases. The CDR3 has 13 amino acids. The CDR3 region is CASSLRQVNIQYF. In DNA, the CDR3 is TGCGCCAGCAGCCTAAGACAGGTAAACATTCAGTACTTC. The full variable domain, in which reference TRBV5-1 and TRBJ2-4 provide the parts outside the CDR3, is KAGVTQTPRYLIKTRGQQVTLSCSPISGHRSVSWYQQTPGQGLQFLFEYFSETQRNKGNFPGRFSGRQFSNSRSEMNVSTLELGDSALYLCASSLRQVNIQYFGAGTRLSVL.

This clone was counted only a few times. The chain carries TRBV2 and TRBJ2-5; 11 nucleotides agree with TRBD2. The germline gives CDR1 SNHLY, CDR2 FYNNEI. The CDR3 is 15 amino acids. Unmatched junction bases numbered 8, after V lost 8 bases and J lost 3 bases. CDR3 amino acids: CASRALAGGKETQYF. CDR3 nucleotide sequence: TGTGCCAGCCGAGCCCTAGCGGGGGGCAAAGAGACCCAGTACTTC. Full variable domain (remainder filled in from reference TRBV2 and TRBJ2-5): EPEVTQTPSHQVTQMGQEVILRCVPISNHLYFYWYRQILGQKVEFLVSFYNNEISEKSEIFDDQFSVERPDGSNFTLKIRSTKLEDSAMYFCASRALAGGKETQYFGPGTRLLVL.